This record covers a single T cell receptor beta chain. What it recognizes is unknown. Assay: immunoSEQ multiplex PCR; the TCRdb copy retains only in-frame clones and omits some. The sample records around 110,000 clones, 75% to 95% being singletons. Germline assignment: CDR1 SGHTA and CDR2 FQGNSA. The CDR3 is 15 amino acids. Trimming took 2 bases from V and 0 from J, leaving 10 bases between them. This entry belongs to a study of OX40 agonist ivuxolimab in advanced cancers. Findings and limits, study-wide: Low clonal expansion, among the lowest seen, marked partial responders at 0.1-3.0 mg/kg. Some patients without response likewise showed low normalized clonal expansion.

The source of this sequence is an adult with an advanced solid tumor such as melanoma, head and neck, liver or kidney cancer. Material: CD4+ or CD8+ T cells sorted from blood, obtained in a trial of the OX40 agonist ivuxolimab. The chain uses TRBV7-2 and TRBJ1-1; no clear D gene. The CDR3 here is CASSLYPVMNTEAFF. DNA for the CDR3: TGTGCCAGCAGCTTATATCCAGTGATGAACACTGAAGCTTTCTTT.